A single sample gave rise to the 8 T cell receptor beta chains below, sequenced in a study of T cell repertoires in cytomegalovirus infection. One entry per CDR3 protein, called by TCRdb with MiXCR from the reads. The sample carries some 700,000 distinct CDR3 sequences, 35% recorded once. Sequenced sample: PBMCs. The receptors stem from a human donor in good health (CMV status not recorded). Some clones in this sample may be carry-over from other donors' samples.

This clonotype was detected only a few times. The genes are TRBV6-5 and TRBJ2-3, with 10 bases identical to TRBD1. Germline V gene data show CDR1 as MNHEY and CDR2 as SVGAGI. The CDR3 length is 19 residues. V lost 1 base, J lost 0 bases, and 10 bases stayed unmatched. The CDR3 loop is CASSYYVGTGVFSTDTQYF. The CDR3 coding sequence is TGTGCCAGCAGTTACTATGTGGGGACAGGGGTTTTTAGCACAGATACGCAGTATTTT.

The CDR3 region is CASLRARAGDTQYF. CDR3 coding DNA: TGTGCCAGCCTCCGGGCGCGGGCAGGAGATACGCAGTATTTT. The chain carries TRBV2 and TRBJ2-3, with D perhaps TRBD2 (5 bases). Trimming pared 8 bases from V and 5 bases from J, leaving 17 bases between. CDR3 length: 14 amino acids. Germline assignment: CDR1 SNHLY and CDR2 FYNNEI.

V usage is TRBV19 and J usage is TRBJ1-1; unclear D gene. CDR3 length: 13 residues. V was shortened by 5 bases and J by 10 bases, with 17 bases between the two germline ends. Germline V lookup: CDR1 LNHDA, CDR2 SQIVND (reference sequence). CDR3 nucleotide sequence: TGTGCCAGTAGTCCCTGGCAGGCCCGGAGAGCTTTCTTT. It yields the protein CASSPWQARRAFF.

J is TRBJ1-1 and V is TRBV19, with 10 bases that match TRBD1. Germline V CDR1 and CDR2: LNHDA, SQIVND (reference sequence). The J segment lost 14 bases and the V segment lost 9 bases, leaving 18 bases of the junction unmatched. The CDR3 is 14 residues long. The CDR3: CASMTPGQGMGAFF. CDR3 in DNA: TGTGCCAGCATGACCCCGGGACAGGGGATGGGGGCCTTCTTT. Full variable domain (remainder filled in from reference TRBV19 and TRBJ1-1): DGGITQSPKYLFRKEGQNVTLSCEQNLNHDAMYWYRQDPGQGLRLIYYSQIVNDFQKGDIAEGYSVSREKKESFPLTVTSAQKNPTAFYLCASMTPGQGMGAFFGQGTRLTVV.

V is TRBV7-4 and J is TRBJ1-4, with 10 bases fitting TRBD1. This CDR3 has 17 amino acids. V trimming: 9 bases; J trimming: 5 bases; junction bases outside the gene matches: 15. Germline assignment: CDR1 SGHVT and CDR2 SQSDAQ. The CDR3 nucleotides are TGTGCCAGAAGCCTAGGGACAGGGGCGCTGGTAAATGAAAAACTGTTTTTT. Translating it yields CARSLGTGALVNEKLFF.

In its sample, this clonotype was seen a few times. This chain's CDR3 is CSASAVGDSNQPQHF. Here the CDR3 DNA reads TGCAGTGCTAGTGCCGTCGGGGATAGCAATCAGCCCCAGCATTTT. The chain uses TRBV20-1 and TRBJ1-5, with D uncertain. The ends were cut back, 3 bases at V and 0 bases at J, with 12 bases in the middle. Germline lookup yields CDR1 DFQATT and CDR2 SNEGSKA (reference sequence). The CDR3 length is 15 residues.

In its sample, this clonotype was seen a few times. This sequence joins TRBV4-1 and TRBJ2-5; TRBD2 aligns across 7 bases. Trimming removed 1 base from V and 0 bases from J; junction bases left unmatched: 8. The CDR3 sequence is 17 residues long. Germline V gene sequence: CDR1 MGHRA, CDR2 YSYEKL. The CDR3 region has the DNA TGCGCCAGCAGCCAAGGGGGGGGACCCAGTCACCAAGAGACCCAGTACTTC. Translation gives CASSQGGGPSHQETQYF.

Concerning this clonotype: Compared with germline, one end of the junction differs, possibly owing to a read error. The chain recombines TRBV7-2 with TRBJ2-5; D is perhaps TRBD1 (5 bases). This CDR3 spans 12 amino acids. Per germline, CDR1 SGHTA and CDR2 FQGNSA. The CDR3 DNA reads TGTGCCAGCAGCTTAAGCCTGGGGCAGGTGCACTTC. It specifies CASSLSLGQVHF.